Sequencing of this T cell receptor beta chain was carried out in a study of blood T cell repertoires in COVID-19 (dated by TCRdb to 2020 to 2022). About the investigation overall: Samples from collaborators originated in the United States, Italy and Spain and spanned both the acute and convalescent phases of COVID-19. The prospective study material was composed of cDNA or gDNA derived from T cells, B-cell-depleted T cells, or PBMCs. Subjects who had been exposed to COVID-19, were actively infected with it, or had recovered from it provided the deeply sampled blood TCRbeta repertoires that made up the dataset. A freely available public database, intended as a resource for researchers studying the immune response to SARS-CoV-2, is where the repertoires were released. Samples were obtained from the ongoing ImmuneRACE study (first 160 participants) and from 1,254 subjects provided by 6 global collaborators. Nearly every sample came with metadata listing a de-identified subject ID, COVID-19 status, age in years and sex. Where HLA class I and class II types were available, the types were taken from metadata supplied by the sample provider, not from assay-based typing.

According to the germline V gene, CDR1 reads SQVTM and CDR2 reads ANQGSEA. V is shortened by 5 bases, J by 4 bases, and the region joining them spans 8 bases. The CDR3 runs 12 amino acids, cysteine and phenylalanine included. Only the CDR3 part of the read is kept: 36 bases, read in frame from the first base. Study-wide conclusions, independent of this receptor: How much clinical and demographic metadata was included differed by source and by participant, and the metadata was provided uncurated.

TCRbeta CDR3 regions were amplified from genomic DNA by means of the immunoSEQ Assay, a bias-controlled multiplex PCR. The original methods were these. The number of nucleated cells in each sample was estimated by amplification of reference gene primers within the assay. To quantify the absolute abundance of each unique TCRbeta CDR3 rearrangement, sequence reads were collapsed and filtered. For each sample, productive Simpson clonality was calculated as the square root of Simpson's diversity index over productive rearrangements. TCRdb retrieved this table from immuneACCESS and kept in-frame rearrangements only. Not all clones are present; in checked studies, unresolved V genes account for under half, and no reason is known for the remainder. The V and J calls and clone size are taken from that table; D and trimming were inferred from the DNA. This sample comprises around 250,000 clones, 84% of them detected only once. Approximately 4.5% of the sample is in the top ten clones.

In regard to this clone: What this receptor recognizes is not known. No base-level quality is on record; no much larger clone is a single base apart.

Participants in the prospective study were enrolled through a virtual design, were aged roughly 18 to 100 years, and lived in some 24 United States geographic areas. In the prospective study, cohorts were assigned on the basis of participant-reported clinical history obtained from a screening survey and a study questionnaire. In the prospective study, whole blood, serum and a nasopharyngeal or oropharyngeal swab were collected from each participant by mobile phlebotomists. Over a roughly 2-month period, participants in the prospective study had the option of providing additional blood draws and questionnaires. Prospective study blood samples were shipped either frozen or at room temperature before DNA extraction.

The V and J segments used are TRBV29-1 and TRBJ1-4; the D gene is not confidently resolved. Sequencing input: PBMCs or T cells enriched from blood (not recorded which). The clonotype originates from a man under 40 with acute COVID-19. Here is the DNA: TGCAGCGTTCGTTCAGTTAATGAAAAACTGTTTTTT. Its product reads: CSVRSVNEKLFF.